This section outlines one T cell receptor (beta chain) sequence together with its context. Its antigen is undetermined. The record originates from a study of T cell responses to AZD1222 COVID-19 vaccine. Study in general: Pooled samples include second doses given at about 4 or 12 weeks. Study-wide findings and caveats: The study found vaccine-associated CD4 TCRs spanning spike, dominant at 160-218 and 743-854. Spike-specific TCR breadth and depth went up after people got two AZD1222 doses.

Produced via immunoSEQ multiplex PCR; TCRdb's table is partial and in-frame only. The table has some 100,000 clones, just under 90% seen once; the top ten hold about 3.3%. Looked up from germline, CDR1 is LNHDA and CDR2 is SQIVND (reference sequence). V shed 6 bases, J shed 7 bases, and the junction held 6 bases outside the gene matches. There are 13 residues in the CDR3. The receptor's source is an adult in good health. Sample: peripheral blood, taken on day 0 of AZD1222 vaccination. The rearrangement joins TRBV19 to TRBJ1-2; TRBD1 agrees at 9 bases. CDR3 sequence (DNA): TGTGCCAGTAGATGGACAGGGGATATTGGCTACACCTTC. Translation gives CASRWTGDIGYTF.